The sequence of this TCR beta chain was determined in a study of shared clonotypes between healthy human individuals. Libraries were prepared by immunoSEQ multiplex PCR; TCRdb keeps only in-frame clonotypes and omits some of them. The table has about 580,000 clones, about 98% seen once. Trimming took 4 bases from V and 8 from J; bases not matched to a gene: 12. The germline V gene encodes CDR1 PRHDT and CDR2 FYEKMQ (reference sequence). The CDR3 sequence is 16 residues long. Naivety among CD8 cells was defined by CD45RO negativity and positive CCR7 selection, thereby excluding terminally differentiated effector memory CD45RA+ cells.

This chain links TRBV13 with TRBJ2-1, with 9 bases fitting TRBD2. The sequence came from a man aged 25-40 years in good health. The sample was naive CD8+ T cells sorted from blood. The DNA of the CDR3 is TGTGCCAGCAGCTCGACGGTGGTCCTAGCGGGATATGAGCAGTTCTTC. Translating gives CASSSTVVLAGYEQFF.